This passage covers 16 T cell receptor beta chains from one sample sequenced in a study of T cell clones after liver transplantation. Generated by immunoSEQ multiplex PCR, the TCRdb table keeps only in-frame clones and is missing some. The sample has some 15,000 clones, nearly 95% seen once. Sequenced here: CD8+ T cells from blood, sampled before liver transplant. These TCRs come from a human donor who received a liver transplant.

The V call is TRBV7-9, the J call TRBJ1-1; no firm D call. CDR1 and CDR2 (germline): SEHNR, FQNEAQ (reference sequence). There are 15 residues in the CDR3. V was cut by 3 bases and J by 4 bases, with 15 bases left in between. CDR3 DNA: TGTGCCAGCAGCTTCGAACCGGGCCTGGGCACTGAAGCTTTCTTT. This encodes CASSFEPGLGTEAFF.

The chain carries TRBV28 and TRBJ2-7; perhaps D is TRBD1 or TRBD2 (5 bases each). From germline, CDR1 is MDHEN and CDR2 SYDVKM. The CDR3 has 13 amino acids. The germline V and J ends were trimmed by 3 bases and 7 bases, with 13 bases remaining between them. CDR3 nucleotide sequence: TGTGCCAGCAGTTTTCGGGGCTCGGGAGAGCAGTACTTC. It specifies CASSFRGSGEQYF.

Here the CDR3 reads CASSIRQVGNQPQHF. The CDR3 nucleotides read TGTGCCAGTAGTATCAGACAGGTGGGCAATCAGCCCCAGCATTTT. The genes are TRBV19 and TRBJ1-5; possible D gene TRBD1, 6 bases. CDR1 and CDR2 from the germline V gene are LNHDA and SQIVND (reference sequence). This CDR3 is 15 amino acids long. V gave up 3 bases and J gave up 2 bases, with 11 bases separating them.

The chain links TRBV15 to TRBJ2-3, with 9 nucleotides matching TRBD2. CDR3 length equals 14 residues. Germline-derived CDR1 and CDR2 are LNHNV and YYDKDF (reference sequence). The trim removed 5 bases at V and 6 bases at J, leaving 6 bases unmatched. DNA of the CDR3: TGTGCCACCAGCCTAAGCGGGGGGTCGGATACGCAGTATTTT. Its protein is CATSLSGGSDTQYF.

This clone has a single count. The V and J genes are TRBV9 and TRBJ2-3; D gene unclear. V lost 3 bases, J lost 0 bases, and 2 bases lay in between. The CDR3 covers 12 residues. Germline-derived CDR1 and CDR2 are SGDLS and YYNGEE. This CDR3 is CASSGSTDTQYF. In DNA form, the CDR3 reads TGTGCCAGCAGCGGTAGCACAGATACGCAGTATTTT. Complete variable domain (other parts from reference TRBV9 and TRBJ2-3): DSGVTQTPKHLITATGQRVTLRCSPRSGDLSVYWYQQSLDQGLQFLIQYYNGEERAKGNILERFSAQQFPDLHSELNLSSLELGDSALYFCASSGSTDTQYFGPGTRLTVL.

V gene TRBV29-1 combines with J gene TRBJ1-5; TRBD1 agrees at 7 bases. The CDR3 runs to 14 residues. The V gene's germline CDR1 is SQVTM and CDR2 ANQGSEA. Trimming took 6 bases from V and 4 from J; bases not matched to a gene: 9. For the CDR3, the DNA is TGCAGCGTCCCAGGGGGAATGAAGAATCAGCCCCAGCATTTT. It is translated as CSVPGGMKNQPQHF. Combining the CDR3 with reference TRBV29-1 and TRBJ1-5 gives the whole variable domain SAVISQKPSRDICQRGTSLTIQCQVDSQVTMMFWYRQQPGQSLTLIATANQGSEATYESGFVIDKFPISRPNLTFSTLTVSNMSPEDSSIYLCSVPGGMKNQPQHFGDGTRLSIL.

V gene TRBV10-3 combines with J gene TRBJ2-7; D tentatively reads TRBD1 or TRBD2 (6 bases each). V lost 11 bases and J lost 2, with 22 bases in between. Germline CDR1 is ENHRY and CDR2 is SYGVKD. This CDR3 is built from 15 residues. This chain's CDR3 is CAARRDGGYTYEQYF. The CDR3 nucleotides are TGTGCCGCCCGGCGGGATGGGGGCTATACCTACGAGCAGTACTTC.

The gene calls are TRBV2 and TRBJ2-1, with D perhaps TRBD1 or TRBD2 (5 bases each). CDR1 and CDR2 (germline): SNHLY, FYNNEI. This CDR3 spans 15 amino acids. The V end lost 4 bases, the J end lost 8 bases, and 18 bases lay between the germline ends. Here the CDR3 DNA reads TGTGCCAGCAGTGGTCAGGGAGCTGCTAGTGATGAGCAGTTCTTC. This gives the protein CASSGQGAASDEQFF.

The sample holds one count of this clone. CDR3 bases: TGTGCCAGCAGCCCGGACCCAGAAAGGGACAATGAGCAGTTCTTC. Its translation is CASSPDPERDNEQFF. This chain connects TRBV7-9 to TRBJ2-1; D gene unclear. Trimming stripped 5 bases from V and 5 bases from J, with 16 bases between. CDR1 and CDR2 from the germline V gene are SEHNR and FQNEAQ (reference sequence). The CDR3 sequence is 15 residues long. The full variable domain, in which reference TRBV7-9 and TRBJ2-1 provide the parts outside the CDR3, is DTGVSQNPRHKITKRGQNVTFRCDPISEHNRLYWYRQTLGQGPEFLTYFQNEAQLEKSRLLSDRFSAERPKGSFSTLEIQRTEQGDSAMYLCASSPDPERDNEQFFGPGTRLTVL.

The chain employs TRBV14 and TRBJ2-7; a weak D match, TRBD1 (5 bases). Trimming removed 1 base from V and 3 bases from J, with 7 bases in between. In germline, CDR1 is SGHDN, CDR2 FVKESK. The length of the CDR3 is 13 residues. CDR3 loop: CASSQARDYEQYF. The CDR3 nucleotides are TGTGCCAGCAGCCAAGCCAGGGACTACGAGCAGTACTTC.

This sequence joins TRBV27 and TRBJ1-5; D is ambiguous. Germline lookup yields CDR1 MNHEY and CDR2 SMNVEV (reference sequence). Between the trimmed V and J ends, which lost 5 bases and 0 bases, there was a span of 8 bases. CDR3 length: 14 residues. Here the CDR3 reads CASSDGSSNQPQHF. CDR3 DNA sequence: TGTGCCAGCAGTGATGGGAGTAGCAATCAGCCCCAGCATTTT.

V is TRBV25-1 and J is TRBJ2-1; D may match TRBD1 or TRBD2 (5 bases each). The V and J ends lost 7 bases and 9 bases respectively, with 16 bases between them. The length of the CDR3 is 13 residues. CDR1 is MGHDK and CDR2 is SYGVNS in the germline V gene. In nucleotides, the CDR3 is TGTGCCAGCATAGGGACCTCACGAGGTGAGCAGTTCTTC. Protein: CASIGTSRGEQFF.

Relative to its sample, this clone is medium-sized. The CDR3 nucleotides are TGTGCCAGCAGTTTCCTCACAGATACGCAGTATTTT. Its translation: CASSFLTDTQYF. The chain joins TRBV27 to TRBJ2-3; D is unresolved. The germline V and J ends were trimmed by 3 bases and 2 bases, with 3 bases remaining between them. The V gene's germline CDR1 is MNHEY and CDR2 SMNVEV (reference sequence). This CDR3 region has 12 residues.

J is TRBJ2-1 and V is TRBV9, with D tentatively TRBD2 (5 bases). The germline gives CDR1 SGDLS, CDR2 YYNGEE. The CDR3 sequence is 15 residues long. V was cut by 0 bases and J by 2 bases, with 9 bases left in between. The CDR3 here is CASSVGGIPYNEQFF. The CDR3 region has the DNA TGTGCCAGCAGCGTAGGAGGGATCCCCTACAATGAGCAGTTCTTC.

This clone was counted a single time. The CDR3 loop is CASSLSHEFLGTQYF. CDR3 sequence (DNA): TGTGCCAGCAGTTTATCGCATGAGTTCTTGGGGACCCAGTACTTC. The chain combines TRBV27 with TRBJ2-5; no clear D. The CDR3 covers 15 residues. V lost 0 bases and J lost 7, with 15 bases in between. From germline, CDR1 is MNHEY and CDR2 SMNVEV (reference sequence).

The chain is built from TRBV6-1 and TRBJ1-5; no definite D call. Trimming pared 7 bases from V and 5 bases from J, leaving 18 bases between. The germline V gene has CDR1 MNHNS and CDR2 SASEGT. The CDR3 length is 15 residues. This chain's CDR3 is CASTKRSGRDQPQHF. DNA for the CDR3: TGTGCCAGCACTAAGCGGTCCGGGCGGGATCAGCCCCAGCATTTT.